This T cell receptor beta chain was captured by sequencing in a study of OX40 agonist ivuxolimab in advanced cancers. The wider study: The eligibility criteria allowed prior anti-PD-1, anti-PD-L1 or anti-CTLA-4 therapy, and 40% had some.

Germline loops: CDR1 SGHNT, CDR2 YYREEE (reference sequence). The CDR3 covers 14 residues. V was pared by 4 bases and J by 3 bases, with 10 bases between. This clone was observed a handful of times. Some clones are missing from TCRdb's copy, which holds only in-frame ones; the method was immunoSEQ multiplex PCR. The sample has fewer than 85,000 clones, roughly four fifths seen once. V usage is TRBV5-4 and J usage is TRBJ2-2; TRBD1 is a possible D gene (6 bases). Source: CD4+ or CD8+ T cells sorted from blood, taken in a trial of the OX40 agonist ivuxolimab. The clonotype originates from an adult with an advanced solid tumor such as melanoma, head and neck, liver or kidney cancer. CDR3 nucleotides: TGTGCCAGCAGCCTGGACAGCTACACCGGGGAGCTGTTTTTT. Translation gives CASSLDSYTGELFF.